This T cell receptor beta chain appears in the sequencing data of a study of blood T cell repertoires in COVID-19. Overall study: The origin of the acute and convalescent COVID-19 samples was the United States, Italy and Spain. T cells, B-cell-depleted T cells, or PBMCs supplied cDNA or gDNA.

Per the original methods: Reference gene primer amplification in the assay estimated nucleated cell counts. This table comes from immunoSEQ multiplex PCR, and its TCRdb copy is limited to in-frame clones, with some not included. V and J calls and clone size are copied from that table; D and trimming were computed from the DNA. The data show about 96,000 clones, about 87% seen once. Unmatched junction bases numbered 17, after V lost 2 bases and J lost 5 bases. CDR3 size: 21 residues. Seattle patient enrollment occurred during active infection, with longitudinal follow-up thereafter. The chain is built from TRBV6-7 and TRBJ2-5; 16 bases line up with TRBD2. TRBV6-7 is an open reading frame whose function is uncertain. This receptor was identified in a human donor with COVID-19, enrolled during active disease. The donor label of this sample is uncertain. Sequencing was done on a sample of peripheral blood. The CDR3 reads CASSYVPGTSGGAAFGETQYF. Written as DNA, the CDR3 is TGTGCCAGCAGTTACGTCCCCGGGACTAGCGGGGGGGCAGCATTCGGGGAGACCCAGTACTTC.